The 2 T cell receptor beta chains listed next were all sequenced from one sample in a study of OX40 agonist ivuxolimab in advanced cancers. The library was prepared using the immunoSEQ multiplex PCR assay. The table comes from immuneACCESS by way of TCRdb, which keeps in-frame sequences with V and J called. Part of the clones is missing from these tables; in studies checked, under half for an unresolved V gene and the rest for unknown reasons. This sample holds 30,000 or so clones; approximately 90% were observed only once. The top ten hold approximately 24% of the sample. Sample: CD4+ or CD8+ T cells sorted from blood, taken in a trial of the OX40 agonist ivuxolimab. The origin of the receptors is an adult with an advanced solid tumor such as melanoma, head and neck, liver or kidney cancer.

The V gene is TRBV6-1, the J gene TRBJ2-7; the match to TRBD1 covers 9 bases. The germline CDR1 and CDR2 sequences are MNHNS and SASEGT. The CDR3 is made up of 15 amino acids. V shed 10 bases and J 0 bases; nucleotides not matched to a gene: 10. CDR3 coding DNA: TGTGCCACCGCTTCCGGGACAGGGCGCTCCTACGAGCAGTACTTC. Translated: CATASGTGRSYEQYF.

The chain has TRBV13 and TRBJ2-2, with TRBD2 matching over 13 bases. The CDR3 totals 16 residues. J gave up 3 bases and V 6 bases, and 4 bases lay outside the gene matches. The germline CDR1 and CDR2 sequences are PRHDT and FYEKMQ (reference sequence). The CDR3, as DNA: TGTGCCAGCAGTTGGACTAGCGGGAGCCACACCGGGGAGCTGTTTTTT. Translating it yields CASSWTSGSHTGELFF.